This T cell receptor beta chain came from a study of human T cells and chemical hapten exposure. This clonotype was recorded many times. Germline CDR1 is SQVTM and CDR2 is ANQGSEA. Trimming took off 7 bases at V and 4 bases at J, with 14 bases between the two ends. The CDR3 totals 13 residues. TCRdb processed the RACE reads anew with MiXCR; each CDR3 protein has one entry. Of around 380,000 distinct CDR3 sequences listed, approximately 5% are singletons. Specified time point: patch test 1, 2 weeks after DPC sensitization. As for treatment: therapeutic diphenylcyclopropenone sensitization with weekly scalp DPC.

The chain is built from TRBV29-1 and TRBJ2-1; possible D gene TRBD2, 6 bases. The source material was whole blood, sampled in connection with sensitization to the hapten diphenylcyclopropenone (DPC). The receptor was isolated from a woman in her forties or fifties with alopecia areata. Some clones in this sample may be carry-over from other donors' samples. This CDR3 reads CSAEGGLYNEQFF. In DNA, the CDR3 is TGCAGCGCCGAGGGAGGACTTTACAATGAGCAGTTCTTC.